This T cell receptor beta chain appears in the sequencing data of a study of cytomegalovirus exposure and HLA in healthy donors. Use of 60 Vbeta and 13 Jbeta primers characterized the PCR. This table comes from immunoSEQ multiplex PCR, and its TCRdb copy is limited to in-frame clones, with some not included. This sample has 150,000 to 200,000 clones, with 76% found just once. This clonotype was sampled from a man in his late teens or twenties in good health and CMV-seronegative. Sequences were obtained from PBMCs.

The CDR3 here is CASSERRDRTPYNEQFF. The CDR3 DNA sequence: TGTGCCAGCAGTGAGCGCCGGGACAGGACTCCTTACAATGAGCAGTTCTTC. The V call is TRBV2, the J call TRBJ2-1; TRBD1 matches at 8 bases. This CDR3 comprises 17 residues. Looked up from germline, CDR1 is SNHLY and CDR2 is FYNNEI. The V gene end was trimmed by 3 bases and the J gene end by 4 bases; junction bases not matched to a gene: 11.